This TCR beta chain was captured by sequencing in a study of T cells in Graves' hyperthyroidism and ophthalmopathy. Overall study results and limits: By a 13 V-J model, ophthalmopathy was set apart from stable hyperthyroidism.

As concerns this clonotype: Its antigen remains unknown.

From RNA transcripts, TCR beta CDR3 regions were amplified. Carried out on the TCR CDR3, a first-round RT-PCR used the HTBI primer set. TCRdb reanalysed the multiplex PCR reads using MiXCR and keeps one entry per CDR3 protein. The sample consists of 300,000 to 400,000 distinct CDR3 sequences, around 20% of them appearing once. Disease duration under 2 months; hyperthyroidism patients were aged 18 to 65. Orbital computed tomography and thyroid ultrasound, together with serum TRAb and thyroxine and clinical symptoms, were used for diagnoses. The CDR3 contains 16 residues. V lost 0 bases and J lost 3; bases outside the gene matches: 10. Germline lookup yields CDR1 DFQATT and CDR2 SNEGSKA (reference sequence).

Sequenced input: blood. This TCR was sampled from a woman aged 50 to 60 with Graves' hyperthyroidism. V usage is TRBV20-1 and J usage is TRBJ1-1, with TRBD1 matching over 7 bases. The CDR3 DNA follows: TGCAGTGCTAGAGATTTTGGCCAGGGGGGTGACACTGAAGCTTTCTTT. Translated, it gives CSARDFGQGGDTEAFF.